Shown below are 23 T cell receptor beta chains from a single sample sequenced in a study of T cell responses to AZD1222 COVID-19 vaccine. Profiled with immunoSEQ multiplex PCR; TCRdb holds only in-frame clones, not every one. The data show fewer than 150,000 clones, roughly 87% seen once. This sample comprised peripheral blood, obtained 28 days after the second AZD1222 dose. These receptors came from an adult who received the AZD1222 COVID-19 vaccine.

The V and J genes are TRBV19 and TRBJ1-2; tentative D call: TRBD1 (6 bases). CDR3 length: 15 residues. Per germline, CDR1 LNHDA and CDR2 SQIVND (reference sequence). Trimming took 4 bases from V and 8 from J, leaving 20 bases between them. The CDR3 loop is CASSNYRAIGGGYTF. CDR3 nucleotides: TGTGCCAGTAGTAACTACAGGGCTATTGGGGGAGGCTACACCTTC.

This clone was counted once. The rearrangement uses TRBV12-3 or TRBV12-4 and TRBJ1-5, with D perhaps TRBD1 (5 bases). This CDR3 is built from 13 residues. The V and J ends lost 4 bases and 6 bases respectively, with 10 bases between them. CDR3 nucleotides: TGTGCCAGCAGTTGGACTCAGGGTCAGCCCCAGCATTTT. It encodes CASSWTQGQPQHF.

The V call is TRBV7-2, the J call TRBJ1-3, with 7 bases matching TRBD1. V trimming: 5 bases; J trimming: 0 bases; junction bases outside the gene matches: 10. Germline V gene lookup returns CDR1 SGHTA and CDR2 FQGNSA. CDR3 length equals 17 residues. The CDR3 nucleotides read TGTGCCAGCAGCAAGCAGACAGGGATGAGCTCTGGAAACACCATATATTTT. As protein: CASSKQTGMSSGNTIYF.

This sequence joins TRBV7-9 and TRBJ1-4, with D maybe TRBD1 (5 bases). Germline V gene sequence: CDR1 SEHNR, CDR2 FQNEAQ (reference sequence). Trimming took off 2 bases at V and 8 bases at J, with 18 bases between the two ends. This CDR3 is built from 16 residues. In nucleotides, the CDR3 is TGTGCCAGCAGCTTATCCCCAGACAGTCAAAAGGAAAAACTGTTTTTT. Residues: CASSLSPDSQKEKLFF. Full variable domain (missing parts from reference TRBV7-9 and TRBJ1-4): DTGVSQNPRHKITKRGQNVTFRCDPISEHNRLYWYRQTLGQGPEFLTYFQNEAQLEKSRLLSDRFSAERPKGSFSTLEIQRTEQGDSAMYLCASSLSPDSQKEKLFFGSGTQLSVL.

V is TRBV5-1 and J is TRBJ2-1; tentatively, D is TRBD2 (6 bases). This CDR3 region has 15 residues. Trimming took off 0 bases at V and 7 bases at J, with 14 bases between the two ends. In germline, CDR1 is SGHRS, CDR2 YFSETQ. This CDR3 reads CASSLELARPNEQFF. The CDR3 DNA follows: TGCGCCAGCAGCTTGGAACTAGCACGTCCAAATGAGCAGTTCTTC.

This clone was counted once. The chain joins TRBV19 to TRBJ2-7; 11 bases match TRBD2. The V and J ends lost 5 bases and 5 bases, in that order; junction bases with no gene match: 11. This CDR3 has 16 residues. CDR1 LNHDA and CDR2 SQIVND come from the germline V gene (reference sequence). CDR3 DNA sequence: TGTGCCAGTAGTCCCCTCGTAGCGGGAGGGGCCCACGAGCAGTACTTC. Its protein product is CASSPLVAGGAHEQYF.

The DNA for the CDR3 is TGTGCCTGGAGTGTAAGGGGACTCTCGGGGGGCTACACCTTC. Translated: CAWSVRGLSGGYTF. V usage is TRBV30 and J usage is TRBJ1-2; D perhaps matches TRBD1 (5 bases). In germline, CDR1 is GTSNPN, CDR2 SVGIG (reference sequence). The V end was cut by 0 bases, the J end by 8 bases, with 16 bases between. The CDR3 contains 14 residues.

The V call is TRBV6-2 or TRBV6-3, the J call TRBJ1-6, with a weak D call TRBD1 (6 bases). This CDR3 contains 14 residues. The ends were cut back, 6 bases at V and 9 bases at J, with 15 bases in the middle. Germline assignment: CDR1 MNHEY and CDR2 SVGEGT. The DNA of the CDR3 is TGTGCCAGCAGCCTGGGACAAGGGGGTTCACCCCTCCACTTT. It encodes CASSLGQGGSPLHF.

The rearrangement joins TRBV11-2 to TRBJ2-7, with no clear D. Germline V gene data show CDR1 as SGHAT and CDR2 as FQNNGV. This CDR3 is 14 amino acids long. V dropped 1 base and J dropped 2 bases, with 9 bases sitting between them. CDR3 bases: TGTGCCAGCAGCTTAGGTGGGTTGACCTACGAGCAGTACTTC. This sequence encodes CASSLGGLTYEQYF. Supplemented by reference TRBV11-2 and TRBJ2-7, the full variable domain reads EAGVAQSPRYKIIEKRQSVAFWCNPISGHATLYWYQQILGQGPKLLIQFQNNGVVDDSQLPKDRFSAERLKGVDSTLKIQPAKLEDSAVYLCASSLGGLTYEQYFGPGTRLTVT.

This chain links TRBV7-8 with TRBJ1-4, with 7 bases matching TRBD1. This CDR3 comprises 15 residues. Germline assignment: CDR1 SGHVS and CDR2 FQNEAQ. Unmatched junction bases numbered 8, after V lost 0 bases and J lost 10 bases. In nucleotides, the CDR3 is TGTGCCAGCAGCTTAGCCCCGACAGGGATCGTAAAACTGTTTTTT. It is translated as CASSLAPTGIVKLFF. The full variable domain, with the rest looked up from reference TRBV7-8 and TRBJ1-4, is GAGVSQSPRYKVAKRGQDVALRCDPISGHVSLFWYQQALGQGPEFLTYFQNEAQLDKSGLPSDRFFAERPEGSVSTLKIQRTQQEDSAVYLCASSLAPTGIVKLFFGSGTQLSVL.

The genes are TRBV4-1 and TRBJ2-1, with TRBD2 identical over 10 bases. Trimming took 5 bases from V and 7 from J; bases not matched to a gene: 11. The germline gives CDR1 MGHRA, CDR2 YSYEKL. The CDR3 is made up of 16 amino acids. This CDR3 is CASSTPPASGSNEQFF. CDR3 in DNA: TGCGCCAGCAGCACCCCCCCCGCTAGCGGGAGTAATGAGCAGTTCTTC.

The V call is TRBV7-8, the J call TRBJ1-5; 10 bases fit TRBD1. The length of the CDR3 is 17 residues. Germline V lookup: CDR1 SGHVS, CDR2 FQNEAQ. V shed 2 bases, J shed 3 bases, and the junction held 7 bases outside the gene matches. Here the CDR3 DNA reads TGTGCCAGCAGCTTAAGGGACAGGGGACCAGACAATCAGCCCCAGCATTTT. Its translation: CASSLRDRGPDNQPQHF.

The chain couples TRBV6-1 to TRBJ1-2; 9 bases agree with TRBD1. There are 16 residues in the CDR3. CDR1 and CDR2 (germline): MNHNS, SASEGT. J lost 3 bases, V lost 4 bases, and 9 bases had no gene match. The CDR3 loop is CASSALWTGADYGYTF. The CDR3 DNA is TGTGCCAGCAGTGCTTTGTGGACAGGGGCAGACTATGGCTACACCTTC.

This rearrangement joins TRBV7-2 to TRBJ2-7; D possibly corresponds to TRBD2 (6 bases). Deletions cut 0 bases from V and 3 bases from J, with 9 bases between. Germline lookup yields CDR1 SGHTA and CDR2 FQGNSA. This CDR3 is built from 14 residues. The CDR3 spells CASSLAEGSYEQYF. CDR3 coding DNA: TGTGCCAGCAGCTTAGCGGAGGGGAGCTACGAGCAGTACTTC.

The chain recombines TRBV19 with TRBJ1-6; D gene uncertain. Trimming took off 5 bases at V and 1 base at J, with 12 bases between the two ends. The CDR3 consists of 16 residues. Per germline, CDR1 LNHDA and CDR2 SQIVND (reference sequence). CDR3 sequence reads: CASSPRGGSYNSPLHF. The DNA for the CDR3 is TGTGCCAGTAGTCCACGAGGTGGATCCTATAATTCACCCCTCCACTTT.

The chain employs TRBV6-2 or TRBV6-3 and TRBJ2-3; perhaps TRBD1 as D (6 bases). The germline V gene has CDR1 MNHEY and CDR2 SVGEGT. There are 19 residues in the CDR3. The V and J ends lost 3 bases and 3 bases respectively, with 25 bases between them. CDR3 nucleotide sequence: TGTGCCAGCAGTTATTTCATTCGGTGGGGGCTGCCGCCTACAGATACGCAGTATTTT. It codes for CASSYFIRWGLPPTDTQYF.

V is TRBV11-1 and J is TRBJ1-6; D is undetermined. This CDR3 is built from 14 residues. Germline V gene lookup returns CDR1 SGHAT and CDR2 FQDESV (reference sequence). V lost 3 bases and J 9 bases, leaving 12 bases between the germline ends. The chain's CDR3 is CASSLLGESSPLHF. In nucleotides, the CDR3 is TGTGCCAGCAGCTTGCTCGGGGAAAGTTCACCCCTCCACTTT.

This chain uses TRBV19 with TRBJ2-1; 14 bases map to TRBD2. After removal of 1 base from V and 10 bases from J, the junction contained 3 bases not matched to a gene. Germline CDR1 and CDR2: LNHDA and SQIVND (reference sequence). The length of the CDR3 is 15 residues. DNA of the CDR3: TGTGCCAGTAGTATAGGGGGACTAGCGGGGGAGGAGCAGTTCTTC. Protein: CASSIGGLAGEEQFF. The whole variable domain, filled in from reference TRBV19 and TRBJ2-1, reads DGGITQSPKYLFRKEGQNVTLSCEQNLNHDAMYWYRQDPGQGLRLIYYSQIVNDFQKGDIAEGYSVSREKKESFPLTVTSAQKNPTAFYLCASSIGGLAGEEQFFGPGTRLTVL.

This clone occurred once. This chain joins TRBV27 and TRBJ2-1; possible D gene TRBD2, 6 bases. The CDR3 sequence is 15 residues long. Germline V gene data show CDR1 as MNHEY and CDR2 as SMNVEV (reference sequence). V lost 2 bases to trimming and J lost 4 bases, with 12 bases between them. CDR3 bases: TGTGCCAGCAGTTTAAGGTCACTAGCATACAATGAGCAGTTCTTC. Translating it yields CASSLRSLAYNEQFF.

The rearrangement links TRBV6-5 to TRBJ1-5; D uncertain. The CDR3 runs to 15 residues. Trimming pared 6 bases from V and 0 bases from J, leaving 12 bases between. The germline V gene encodes CDR1 MNHEY and CDR2 SVGAGI. The CDR3 bases are TGTGCCAGCAGCCTGGACCTCATTAGCAATCAGCCCCAGCATTTT. This codes for CASSLDLISNQPQHF.

The chain carries TRBV3-1 (or the pseudogene TRBV3-2) and TRBJ2-5; D ambiguous. The germline CDR1 and CDR2 sequences are LGHDT and YNNKEL (reference sequence). V gave up 5 bases and J gave up 5 bases, with 6 bases separating them. The CDR3 extends over 11 amino acids. The CDR3: CASSTIETQYF. The CDR3 bases are TGTGCCAGCAGCACAATTGAGACCCAGTACTTC.

The chain employs TRBV13 and TRBJ2-1; 7 nucleotides line up with TRBD1. The V gene end was trimmed by 5 bases and the J gene end by 3 bases; junction bases not matched to a gene: 10. The CDR3 runs 16 residues. Germline CDR1 PRHDT, CDR2 FYEKMQ (reference sequence). CDR3 protein: CASSARQGNYYNEQFF. The DNA of the CDR3 is TGTGCCAGCAGCGCCCGACAGGGAAACTACTACAATGAGCAGTTCTTC.

V and J are TRBV3-1 (or the pseudogene TRBV3-2) and TRBJ2-5, with no clear D. Germline values: CDR1 LGHDT, CDR2 YNNKEL (reference sequence). V shed 0 bases and J shed 5 bases, with 4 bases lying between them. This CDR3 is built from 12 residues. The CDR3 is CASSQEGETQYF. The DNA for the CDR3 is TGTGCCAGCAGCCAAGAGGGCGAGACCCAGTACTTC.